This passage covers 20 T cell receptor beta chains from one sample sequenced in a study of T cell responses to AZD1222 COVID-19 vaccine. The table came from immunoSEQ multiplex PCR; TCRdb's copy has only in-frame clones and leaves some out. The sample lists tens of thousands of clones, roughly nine tenths seen once, with roughly 2.8% in the top ten. The sample in question was peripheral blood, obtained on day 0 of MenACWY control vaccination. All receptors derive from an adult in good health.

The chain has TRBV10-2 and TRBJ1-1; 10 bases agree with TRBD1. Germline V lookup: CDR1 WSHSY, CDR2 SAAADI. V lost 7 bases to trimming and J lost 3 bases; unmatched junction nucleotides: 2. The CDR3 has 13 amino acids. CDR3 sequence (DNA): TGCGCCAGCATCGACAGGGGGCACACTGAAGCTTTCTTT. As protein: CASIDRGHTEAFF.

V and J are TRBV24-1 and TRBJ2-1; D is ambiguous. Trimming shortened V by 10 bases and J by 1 base, and 13 bases separated the two germline ends. Germline V gene sequence: CDR1 KGHDR, CDR2 SFDVKD. The CDR3 runs 14 residues. CDR3 coding DNA: TGTGCCACGGGGAACGTGGGGTCCTACAATGAGCAGTTCTTC. Translation: CATGNVGSYNEQFF.

This rearrangement joins TRBV5-5 to TRBJ1-1, with TRBD1 matching 10 bases. Unmatched junction bases numbered 8, after V lost 4 bases and J lost 5 bases. There are 15 residues in the CDR3. Per the germline V gene, CDR1 is SGHKS and CDR2 is YYEKEE (reference sequence). CDR3 protein: CASSTVPGQGTEAFF. CDR3 DNA: TGTGCCAGCAGCACTGTCCCGGGACAGGGGACTGAAGCTTTCTTT. Variable domain in full (rest from reference TRBV5-5 and TRBJ1-1): DAGVTQSPTHLIKTRGQQVTLRCSPISGHKSVSWYQQVLGQGPQFIFQYYEKEERGRGNFPDRFSARQFPNYSSELNVNALLLGDSALYLCASSTVPGQGTEAFFGQGTRLTVV.

This chain uses TRBV14 with TRBJ1-6, with D unresolved. The CDR3 length is 14 residues. The V gene's germline CDR1 is SGHDN and CDR2 FVKESK. V lost 0 bases to trimming and J lost 7 bases, with 7 bases between them. The CDR3 region is CASSQEVSNSPLHF. The DNA of the CDR3 is TGTGCCAGCAGCCAAGAAGTTTCCAATTCACCCCTCCACTTT.

This chain links TRBV19 with TRBJ2-3, with D hard to call. V was shortened by 3 bases and J by 5 bases, with 12 bases between the two germline ends. The germline V gene has CDR1 LNHDA and CDR2 SQIVND (reference sequence). This CDR3 region has 14 residues. The CDR3 nucleotides are TGTGCCAGTAGTATCTTTCGATCTGAAGATACGCAGTATTTT. Protein product: CASSIFRSEDTQYF. The full variable domain, its missing parts supplied by reference TRBV19 and TRBJ2-3, is DGGITQSPKYLFRKEGQNVTLSCEQNLNHDAMYWYRQDPGQGLRLIYYSQIVNDFQKGDIAEGYSVSREKKESFPLTVTSAQKNPTAFYLCASSIFRSEDTQYFGPGTRLTVL.

J is TRBJ2-5 and V is TRBV7-9; D not certain. This CDR3 comprises 12 residues. In germline, CDR1 is SEHNR, CDR2 FQNEAQ (reference sequence). V gave up 5 bases and J gave up 5 bases, with 9 bases separating them. CDR3 in DNA: TGTGCCAGCAGCCACCGGATGGAGACCCAGTACTTC. Its translation is CASSHRMETQYF.

J is TRBJ1-3 and V is TRBV4-3, with a weak D call TRBD1 (6 bases). Germline CDR1 is LGHNA and CDR2 is YSLEER. The CDR3 totals 13 residues. V was shortened by 4 bases and J by 4 bases, with 8 bases between the two germline ends. CDR3: CASSPDRGNTIYF. Written as DNA, the CDR3 is TGCGCCAGCAGCCCAGACAGGGGAAACACCATATATTTT.

The rearrangement links TRBV5-1 to TRBJ1-5, with 10 bases aligning to TRBD1. This CDR3 spans 14 amino acids. V shed 4 bases, J shed 7 bases, and the junction held 5 bases outside the gene matches. The germline gives CDR1 SGHRS, CDR2 YFSETQ. CDR3 protein: CASSPGQGGQPQHF. CDR3 DNA sequence: TGCGCCAGCAGCCCTGGACAGGGGGGCCAGCCCCAGCATTTT.

The CDR3 region has the DNA TGTGCCAGCAGTGAAGGTCCAGGGCAAAATGAAAAACTGTTTTTT. It translates to CASSEGPGQNEKLFF. The V and J genes are TRBV6-1 and TRBJ1-4, with D possibly being TRBD1 (5 bases). Between the trimmed V and J ends, which lost 1 base and 5 bases, there was a span of 11 bases. The CDR3 covers 15 residues. Germline values: CDR1 MNHNS, CDR2 SASEGT.

The CDR3 DNA reads as TGTGCCAGCAGCCCCTGGCGGGCTAGCGGGGGCAATGAGCAGTTCTTC. Translating gives CASSPWRASGGNEQFF. The rearrangement links TRBV11-2 to TRBJ2-1; 10 positions match TRBD2. The V segment lost 5 bases and the J segment 6 bases; nucleotides outside the gene matches: 10. Germline CDR1 and CDR2: SGHAT and FQNNGV. CDR3 length equals 16 residues. Full variable domain (missing parts from reference TRBV11-2 and TRBJ2-1): EAGVAQSPRYKIIEKRQSVAFWCNPISGHATLYWYQQILGQGPKLLIQFQNNGVVDDSQLPKDRFSAERLKGVDSTLKIQPAKLEDSAVYLCASSPWRASGGNEQFFGPGTRLTVL.

The CDR3 DNA reads TGCGCCAGCAGTACAGGGGGCCAGAATAATGAAAAACTGTTTTTT. This encodes CASSTGGQNNEKLFF. The chain employs TRBV4-3 and TRBJ1-4; 9 nucleotides match TRBD1. Germline V lookup: CDR1 LGHNA, CDR2 YSLEER. After removal of 6 bases from V and 4 bases from J, the junction contained 6 bases not matched to a gene. The CDR3 has 15 amino acids.

The chain combines TRBV6-2 or TRBV6-3 with TRBJ1-1; 7 positions match TRBD1. The germline V gene encodes CDR1 MNHEY and CDR2 SVGEGT. CDR3 size: 15 residues. V lost 2 bases to trimming and J lost 1 base; unmatched junction nucleotides: 4. CDR3: CASSYRGTANTEAFF. DNA of the CDR3: TGTGCCAGCAGTTACCGCGGGACAGCGAACACTGAAGCTTTCTTT.

V gene TRBV19 combines with J gene TRBJ1-1, with D unclear. Germline V lookup: CDR1 LNHDA, CDR2 SQIVND (reference sequence). The V end was cut by 3 bases, the J end by 1 base, with 6 bases between. This CDR3 has 13 residues. The chain's CDR3 is CASSIDWNTEAFF. CDR3 nucleotide sequence: TGTGCCAGTAGTATCGACTGGAACACTGAAGCTTTCTTT.

This clone was counted a few times. The chain links TRBV5-1 to TRBJ2-3, with D possibly being TRBD2 (5 bases). The V end lost 0 bases, the J end lost 3 bases, and 14 bases lay between the germline ends. Germline CDR1 reads SGHRS; CDR2 reads YFSETQ. The CDR3 covers 16 residues. This CDR3 is CASSLASSGRTDTQYF. The CDR3 coding sequence is TGCGCCAGCAGCTTGGCCTCCAGCGGACGAACAGATACGCAGTATTTT.

V usage is TRBV3-1 (or the pseudogene TRBV3-2) and J usage is TRBJ1-1, with D perhaps matching TRBD1 (6 bases). Per germline, CDR1 LGHDT and CDR2 YNNKEL (reference sequence). The CDR3 covers 14 residues. V was shortened by 3 bases and J by 4 bases, with 12 bases between the two germline ends. The CDR3: CASSQGYRATEAFF. For the CDR3, the DNA is TGTGCCAGCAGCCAGGGATACAGGGCCACTGAAGCTTTCTTT.

The CDR3 here is CASSQVSGSGYTF. CDR3 nucleotides: TGTGCCAGCAGCCAGGTTTCGGGATCGGGCTACACCTTC. The chain combines TRBV12-3 or TRBV12-4 with TRBJ1-2; D not resolved. Trimming removed 6 bases from V and 8 bases from J, with 16 bases in between. CDR3 length: 13 residues.

This rearrangement joins TRBV20-1 to TRBJ1-4; D not certain. Germline CDR1 is DFQATT and CDR2 is SNEGSKA (reference sequence). V lost 5 bases to trimming and J lost 8 bases, with 9 bases between them. The CDR3 has 11 amino acids. The CDR3 coding sequence is TGCAGTGCTCAAGGAAGCGAAAAACTGTTTTTT. It is translated as CSAQGSEKLFF.

The CDR3 reads CASSYGTPTGAQYF. The CDR3 nucleotides read TGTGCCAGTAGTTATGGGACCCCGACCGGGGCCCAGTACTTC. The chain employs TRBV19 and TRBJ2-5; tentatively, D is TRBD1 or TRBD2 (5 bases each). The CDR3 runs 14 residues. Trimming took off 5 bases at V and 9 bases at J, with 19 bases between the two ends. Germline CDR1 reads LNHDA; CDR2 reads SQIVND (reference sequence).

The chain links TRBV6-5 to TRBJ1-1, with D possibly being TRBD1 (5 bases). The CDR3 loop spans 14 amino acids. Germline CDR1 is MNHEY and CDR2 is SVGAGI. Trimming shortened V by 6 bases and J by 4 bases, and 15 bases separated the two germline ends. CDR3 in amino acids: CASSPPGEGTEAFF. DNA for the CDR3: TGTGCCAGCAGCCCGCCGGGGGAGGGCACTGAAGCTTTCTTT.

The chain is built from TRBV5-5 and TRBJ2-7; 8 bases match TRBD1. CDR1 and CDR2 from the germline V gene are SGHKS and YYEKEE (reference sequence). The CDR3 length is 14 residues. Trimming took 1 base from V and 5 from J; bases not matched to a gene: 5. The CDR3 DNA reads as TGTGCCAGCAGCTTGTTGGACAGGGCCAACGAGCAGTACTTC. Encoded protein: CASSLLDRANEQYF.